This T cell receptor (beta chain) came from a study of CD8 T cells in ankylosing spondylitis. With 5 bases removed from V and 6 bases from J, the gap between germline ends came to 14 bases. The CDR3 is 14 residues long. Generation of TCR beta libraries employed quantitative 5'-RACE incorporating molecular barcodes. TCRdb reprocessed the 5' RACE reads via MiXCR and lists one record per CDR3 protein. In the table there are roughly 130,000 distinct CDR3 sequences, roughly 13% of which are singletons. The chain joins TRBV12-3 or TRBV12-4 to TRBJ2-4; D gene uncertain. The sample comprised blood, either unsorted or a sorted T cell fraction (not recorded which). The sequence derives from a female donor with ankylosing spondylitis or in good health (not recorded which). CDR3 sequence (DNA): TGTGCCAGCAGTCCACCCGCTACTCGAAACATTCAGTACTTC. This gives the protein CASSPPATRNIQYF.